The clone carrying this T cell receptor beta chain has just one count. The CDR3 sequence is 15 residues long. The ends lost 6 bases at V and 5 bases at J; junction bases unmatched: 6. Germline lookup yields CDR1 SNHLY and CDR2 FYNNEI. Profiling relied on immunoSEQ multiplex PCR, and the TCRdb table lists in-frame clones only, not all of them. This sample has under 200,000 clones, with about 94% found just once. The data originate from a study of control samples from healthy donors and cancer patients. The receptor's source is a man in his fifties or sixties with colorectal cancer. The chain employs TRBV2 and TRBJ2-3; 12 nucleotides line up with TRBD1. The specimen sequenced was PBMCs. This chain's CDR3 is CASSRDRGQGDTQYF. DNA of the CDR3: TGTGCCAGCAGCCGGGACAGGGGGCAAGGAGATACGCAGTATTTT. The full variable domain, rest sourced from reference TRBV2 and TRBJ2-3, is EPEVTQTPSHQVTQMGQEVILRCVPISNHLYFYWYRQILGQKVEFLVSFYNNEISEKSEIFDDQFSVERPDGSNFTLKIRSTKLEDSAMYFCASSRDRGQGDTQYFGPGTRLTVL.